Listed below are T cell receptor beta chains from one sample, sequenced in a study of beta chain features in type 1 diabetes. Only in-frame clones appear in the TCRdb table, and some are missing; sequencing was by immunoSEQ multiplex PCR. The sample yields 120,000 or so clones, roughly 17% seen once. Sequencing was carried out using central memory CD4+ T cells from blood. The receptors come from a man younger than 35 with type 1 diabetes. The CDR3 runs from the conserved cysteine through the conserved F or W. A D gene is named only where the DNA matches it firmly. A row's size may be missing; if present it is once, few, many or a size class.

.	TRBV4-1	TRBJ1-3	few	TGCGCCAGCAGCCAAGATAGGAACAGGCCTGGAAACACCATATATTTT	CASSQDRNRPGNTIYF
.	TRBV5-1	TRBJ2-7	.	TGCGCCAGCAGCTTGGCTCCAGGGGAACAACGCGAGCAGTACTTC	CASSLAPGEQREQYF
.	TRBV9	TRBJ2-3	few	TGTGCCAGCAGCGAGACGATATTCCCAGATACGCAGTATTTT	CASSETIFPDTQYF
TRBD2	TRBV7-2	TRBJ2-5	few	TGTGCCAGCAGCTTAGTTAGCGGGAAAGAGACCCAGTACTTC	CASSLVSGKETQYF
.	TRBV7-4	TRBJ1-1	once	TGTGCCAGCAGCTCTAGAGGACGGTGCGTGAGTGAAGCTTTCTTT	CASSSRGRCVSEAFF
.	TRBV11-2	TRBJ2-7	.	TGTGCCAGCAGCTTAGATCGGTACTCCTACGAGCAGTACTTC	CASSLDRYSYEQYF
.	TRBV6-1	TRBJ2-1	few	TGTGCCAGCAGTGGTCACCCCGAGCTCGAGGGCAATGAGCAGTTCTTC	CASSGHPELEGNEQFF
.	TRBV9	TRBJ2-2	.	TGTGCCAGCAGCGTAGCTATGACGGAGGGCCATACCGGGGAGCTGTTTTTT	CASSVAMTEGHTGELFF
.	TRBV7-8	TRBJ2-6	.	TGTGCCAGCAGCTTAGCTGGGGCCAACGTCCTGACTTTC	CASSLAGANVLTF
.	TRBV23-1	TRBJ1-2	few	TGCGCCAGCAGTCTCTTCGGGTTAGTGGACTATGGCTACACCTTC	CASSLFGLVDYGYTF
TRBD1	TRBV29-1	TRBJ1-1	.	TGCAGCGTGGGACAGGGGACGAACACTGAAGCTTTCTTT	CSVGQGTNTEAFF
.	TRBV27	TRBJ1-4	many	TGTGCCAGCAGTTTAGGTCCCGTTGGTCCAGAAAAACTGTTTTTT	CASSLGPVGPEKLFF
.	TRBV11-3	TRBJ2-1	.	TGTGCCAGCAGCCCCGGTTACAATGAGCAGTTCTTC	CASSPGYNEQFF
.	TRBV4-3	TRBJ2-7	few	TGCGCCAGCAGCCATACTACGAGGGATGGCGAGCAGTACTTC	CASSHTTRDGEQYF
TRBD2	TRBV7-2	TRBJ2-4	.	TGTGCCAGCAGCTTACGGGGGGGACCAGCCAAAAACATTCAGTACTTC	CASSLRGGPAKNIQYF
.	TRBV7-2	TRBJ2-7	few	TGTGCCAGCAGCTTACGGTCGCCAGTCTACGAGCAGTACTTC	CASSLRSPVYEQYF
TRBD1	TRBV4-1	TRBJ2-3	.	TGCGCCAGCAGCCAAGATAACAGGGGGAACACAGATACGCAGTATTTT	CASSQDNRGNTDTQYF
.	TRBV30	TRBJ2-1	few	TGTGCCTGGAGTACCTTACGGGAAGCCCCCTACAATGAGCAGTTCTTC	CAWSTLREAPYNEQFF
TRBD1	TRBV14	TRBJ2-7	.	TGTGCCAGCAGCCAGGACAGGGCGAAGCAGTACTTC	CASSQDRAKQYF
TRBD1	TRBV11-2	TRBJ2-2	.	TGTGCCAGCAGGATCAAACCGGGACAGGAAATCACCGGGGAGCTGTTTTTT	CASRIKPGQEITGELFF